The sequence of this T cell receptor (beta chain) was determined in a study of shared clonotypes between healthy human individuals. General study findings and limits: Sorted-subset sequencing, rarefaction showed, was incomplete despite large depth.

Comment on this clone: No antigen is known for it.

Terminally differentiated effector memory CD45RA+ cells were excluded from the naive CD8 cells, which were CD45RO-negative and positively selected for CCR7. Germline CDR1 MNHEY, CDR2 SVGAGI. The V gene lost 2 bases and the J gene lost 4 bases, with 17 bases spanning the gap. This CDR3 has 16 amino acids. Assay: immunoSEQ multiplex PCR; the TCRdb copy retains only in-frame clones and omits some. The sample records approximately 600,000 clones, roughly 95% being singletons. The V and J genes are TRBV6-5 and TRBJ1-2; D ambiguous. The TCR was taken from a woman in her thirties in good health. Sequencing used naive CD8+ T cells sorted from blood. CDR3 residues: CASSYERTSPIYGYTF. DNA for the CDR3: TGTGCCAGCAGTTACGAGAGGACGAGCCCAATCTATGGCTACACCTTC.